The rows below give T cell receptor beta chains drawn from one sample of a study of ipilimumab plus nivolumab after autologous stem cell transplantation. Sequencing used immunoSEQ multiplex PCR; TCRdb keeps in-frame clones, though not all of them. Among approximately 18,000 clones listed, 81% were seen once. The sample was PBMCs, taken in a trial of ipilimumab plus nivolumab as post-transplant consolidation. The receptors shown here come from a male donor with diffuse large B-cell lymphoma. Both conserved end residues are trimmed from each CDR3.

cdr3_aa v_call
ASSEPGLK TRBV2
ASRETGSPMDGYT TRBV2
ASSLSTGSQH TRBV7-8
ASSLGGGSGANVLT TRBV7-2
ASSVTGGYGYT TRBV2
ASSFSSGGTQY TRBV18
ASSPPMMGYT TRBV7-2
ASSQGRRLEAF TRBV10-3
ASRLRGETGELF TRBV6-1
AIGDRSSGNTIY TRBV10-3
ASSVGRGNTEAF TRBV9
SVGATGNYGYT TRBV29-1
ATRKVGGAGAFEQY TRBV15
ASSETGGGAVGTDTQY TRBV6-1
ASSSDYNSPLH TRBV19
ASRQTSGGEETQY TRBV7-9
SVEPASQETQY TRBV29-1
ASSPSGLGELF TRBV2
ASSLTGQENYGYT TRBV7-8
ASSLVGPGSGYT TRBV5-4
ASSEGLATDTQY TRBV2
ASSPGLARADTQY TRBV11-3
ASSLGGGYEQY TRBV11-2